This TCR beta chain stems from a study of cytomegalovirus exposure and HLA in healthy donors. With 60 Vbeta and 13 Jbeta primers, the PCR was carried out. TCRdb keeps only in-frame clones here, not all; method: immunoSEQ multiplex PCR. The repertoire consists of about 150,000 clones, with roughly 70% occurring once and the leading ten covering almost 4.5%. The CDR3 is made up of 17 amino acids. Germline V CDR1 and CDR2: SEHNR, FQNEAQ (reference sequence). Worth noting for this clone: Its target is unknown. At one end the junction does not follow the germline gene, possibly because of a read error.

General study findings and limits: The majority of CMV-associated TCR beta chains were reported as apparently HLA-restricted in a later analysis. The study labeled under 200 TCR beta chains cytomegalovirus-associated. As confirmed in vitro, a few CMV-associated chains were specific for CMV antigens.

This receptor was taken from a man in his sixties in good health and CMV-seronegative. The chain links TRBV7-9 to TRBJ2-7, with 7 bases aligning to TRBD2. Sequencing was done on a sample of PBMCs. The CDR3 sequence is CSSSPRSSTSVGDEQYF. DNA for the CDR3: TGTTCCAGCAGCCCCAGAAGTAGTACTAGCGTTGGGGATGAGCAGTACTTC.